These 27 T cell receptor beta chains came from one sample sequenced in a study of graft-versus-host responses after intestinal transplantation. Their target antigens are unknown. Profiling relied on immunoSEQ multiplex PCR, and the TCRdb table lists in-frame clones only, not all of them. There are about 93,000 clones in the sample; 90% to 95% occur only once, and 0.45% to 0.55% lies in the top ten. Sample: unstimulated CD8+ T cells sorted from spleen or lymph node cells, taken before intestinal transplant. These receptors were taken from a human donor who received an intestinal transplant.

The genes are TRBV6-6 and TRBJ2-7; D is perhaps TRBD2 (6 bases). The CDR3 runs to 12 residues. Germline lookup yields CDR1 MNHNY and CDR2 SVGAGI (reference sequence). Trimming took off 7 bases at V and 12 bases at J, with 19 bases between the two ends. The CDR3: CASMEGSGGLYF. The CDR3 DNA sequence: TGTGCCAGCATGGAGGGTTCAGGAGGGTTGTACTTC.

The V and J genes are TRBV13 and TRBJ2-3; the match to TRBD1 covers 7 bases. Trimming removed 0 bases from V and 6 bases from J; junction bases left unmatched: 3. The CDR3 sequence is 14 residues long. The germline V gene has CDR1 PRHDT and CDR2 FYEKMQ (reference sequence). CDR3 amino acids: CASSLGGGADTQYF. The DNA of the CDR3 is TGTGCCAGCAGCTTAGGAGGGGGCGCGGATACGCAGTATTTT.

This chain joins TRBV7-9 and TRBJ2-3, with 12 bases that match TRBD2. Germline CDR1 SEHNR, CDR2 FQNEAQ (reference sequence). The V gene end was trimmed by 4 bases and the J gene end by 4 bases; junction bases not matched to a gene: 3. The CDR3 is 15 amino acids. This CDR3 is CASSSLAGGSDTQYF. CDR3 coding DNA: TGTGCCAGCAGCTCACTAGCGGGAGGTTCAGATACGCAGTATTTT.

This chain connects TRBV5-6 to TRBJ2-3; 14 nucleotides agree with TRBD2. Germline V CDR1 and CDR2: SGHDT, YYEEEE. After removal of 10 bases from V and 10 bases from J, the junction contained 14 bases not matched to a gene. This CDR3 comprises 15 residues. The CDR3 reads CAGRSGLAGDRAQYF. CDR3 DNA sequence: TGTGCCGGCCGGTCGGGACTAGCGGGGGATCGGGCGCAGTATTTT.

J is TRBJ1-2 and V is TRBV5-1; the D gene is possibly TRBD1 (6 bases). The CDR3 covers 15 residues. Germline loops: CDR1 SGHRS, CDR2 YFSETQ. V lost 1 base and J 2 bases, leaving 12 bases between the germline ends. The CDR3 DNA sequence: TGCGCCAGCAGCTTGATCCGGGGGGCAAACTATGGCTACACCTTC. Amino acid sequence: CASSLIRGANYGYTF.

The chain couples TRBV12-5 to TRBJ1-1; no clear D gene. V was clipped by 4 bases and J by 11 bases, with 14 bases between them. The CDR3 loop spans 12 amino acids. Germline-derived CDR1 and CDR2 are LGHNT and FRNRAP. The CDR3 DNA follows: TGTGCTAGTGGTTATGATCTCCACGGGGCTTTCTTT. As protein: CASGYDLHGAFF. Combining the CDR3 with reference TRBV12-5 and TRBJ1-1 gives the whole variable domain DARVTQTPRHKVTEMGQEVTMRCQPILGHNTVFWYRQTMMQGLELLAYFRNRAPLDDSGMPKDRFSAEMPDATLATLKIQPSEPRDSAVYFCASGYDLHGAFFGQGTRLTVV.

The chain recombines TRBV29-1 with TRBJ1-1; no clear D gene. CDR1 and CDR2 from the germline V gene are SQVTM and ANQGSEA. The CDR3 extends over 13 amino acids. The V and J ends lost 7 bases and 3 bases respectively, with 15 bases between them. CDR3 region: CSAAPGTYTEAFF. In nucleotides, the CDR3 is TGCAGCGCAGCTCCGGGAACTTACACTGAAGCTTTCTTT.

The V call is TRBV15, the J call TRBJ1-1; no firm D call. Trimming took off 1 base at V and 1 base at J, with 4 bases between the two ends. Germline V gene lookup returns CDR1 LNHNV and CDR2 YYDKDF (reference sequence). The CDR3 length is 13 residues. CDR3 DNA: TGTGCCACCAGCAGAGGGGCGAACACTGAAGCTTTCTTT. This encodes CATSRGANTEAFF.

The chain carries TRBV11-2 and TRBJ2-5, with 8 bases that match TRBD2. Germline loops: CDR1 SGHAT, CDR2 FQNNGV. The CDR3 totals 15 residues. V was clipped by 5 bases and J by 5 bases; unmatched bases: 10. The CDR3 is CASSPSGLGRETQYF. The CDR3 DNA is TGTGCCAGCAGCCCCTCGGGACTAGGGAGGGAGACCCAGTACTTC.

V and J are TRBV16 and TRBJ2-1; D is possibly TRBD2 (5 bases). CDR1 is KGHSY, CDR2 FQNENV, per germline. The CDR3 loop spans 13 amino acids. V was shortened by 5 bases and J by 6 bases, with 11 bases between the two germline ends. The CDR3 is CASSGTSRNEQFF. For the CDR3, the DNA is TGTGCCAGCAGCGGTACTAGTCGCAATGAGCAGTTCTTC. The entire variable domain, with the rest obtained from reference TRBV16 and TRBJ2-1, is as follows: GEEVAQTPKHLVRGEGQKAKLYCAPIKGHSYVFWYQQVLKNEFKFLISFQNENVFDETGMPKERFSAKCLPNSPCSLEIQATKLEDSAVYFCASSGTSRNEQFFGPGTRLTVL.

This clone was picked up a small number of times. The DNA for the CDR3 is TGTGCCAGTAGTTTCTTCGTGACAGGGAGTTATAGCAATCAGCCCCAGCATTTT. Translating it yields CASSFFVTGSYSNQPQHF. The J gene is TRBJ1-5, the V gene TRBV19; TRBD1 matches at 7 bases. The CDR3 spans 18 residues. Unmatched junction bases numbered 13, after V lost 5 bases and J lost 0 bases. CDR1 and CDR2 from the germline V gene are LNHDA and SQIVND (reference sequence).

The chain joins TRBV7-6 to TRBJ1-3; D ambiguous. The CDR3 is 16 residues long. Trimming pared 1 base from V and 0 bases from J, leaving 10 bases between. Germline V gives CDR1 SGHVS, CDR2 FNYEAQ. The CDR3 nucleotides read TGTGCCAGCAGCTTAGAGGCGGTCAGCTCTGGAAACACCATATATTTT. Amino acids: CASSLEAVSSGNTIYF.

The chain is built from TRBV7-8 and TRBJ2-1, with 9 bases identical to TRBD1. The V segment lost 5 bases and the J segment 14 bases; nucleotides outside the gene matches: 13. The CDR3 runs 14 residues. Germline CDR1 and CDR2: SGHVS and FQNEAQ. CDR3 protein: CASSPLGQGSGEFF. The CDR3 nucleotides are TGTGCCAGCAGCCCTTTGGGACAGGGATCAGGAGAGTTCTTC.

The DNA of the CDR3 is TGTGCCAGTAATTTTGCGATGAACACTGAAGCTTTCTTT. Translation: CASNFAMNTEAFF. This chain links TRBV19 with TRBJ1-1; D call uncertain. The germline CDR1 and CDR2 sequences are LNHDA and SQIVND (reference sequence). This CDR3 has 13 amino acids. V lost 7 bases to trimming and J lost 0 bases, with 9 bases between them.

V gene TRBV19 combines with J gene TRBJ1-6; 11 bases map to TRBD1. The germline CDR1 and CDR2 sequences are LNHDA and SQIVND (reference sequence). This CDR3 is 18 amino acids long. The junction had 6 bases not matched to a gene; V was cut back by 4 bases and J by 1 base. This CDR3 reads CASSTWTGGASYNSPLHF. As DNA, the CDR3 is TGTGCCAGTAGTACGTGGACAGGGGGCGCTTCCTATAATTCACCCCTCCACTTT.

The chain has TRBV5-6 and TRBJ2-2; 8 positions match TRBD1. V was clipped by 4 bases and J by 4 bases; unmatched bases: 9. This CDR3 is built from 16 residues. Germline values: CDR1 SGHDT, CDR2 YYEEEE. Here the CDR3 reads CASSNRQGIFTGELFF. CDR3 bases: TGTGCCAGCAGCAATCGACAGGGGATCTTCACCGGGGAGCTGTTTTTT.

The J gene is TRBJ2-1, the V gene TRBV9; D possibly corresponds to TRBD2 (6 bases). From germline, CDR1 is SGDLS and CDR2 YYNGEE. CDR3 length equals 14 residues. The V end was cut by 3 bases, the J end by 1 base, with 8 bases between. This chain's CDR3 is CASSGDSSYNEQFF. CDR3 in DNA: TGTGCCAGCAGCGGGGACTCATCCTACAATGAGCAGTTCTTC.

The chain couples TRBV6-1 to TRBJ2-6; tentative D call: TRBD1 (5 bases). The CDR3 covers 15 residues. Trimming pared 4 bases from V and 0 bases from J, leaving 7 bases between. Germline lookup yields CDR1 MNHNS and CDR2 SASEGT. The CDR3 loop reads CASSGQGSGANVLTF. The CDR3 nucleotides are TGTGCCAGCAGTGGTCAGGGCTCTGGGGCCAACGTCCTGACTTTC.

The chain couples TRBV27 to TRBJ2-2, with D tentatively TRBD1 (6 bases). Trimming took 6 bases from V and 1 from J, leaving 9 bases between them. The CDR3 has 14 amino acids. CDR1 and CDR2 (germline): MNHEY, SMNVEV (reference sequence). The CDR3 DNA sequence: TGTGCCAGCAGCCGACAGGAGAACACCGGGGAGCTGTTTTTT. It is translated as CASSRQENTGELFF.

This clone appeared a few times. The chain is built from TRBV6-5 and TRBJ1-3; tentatively, D is TRBD1 (6 bases). V lost 5 bases, J lost 6 bases, and 11 bases lay in between. This CDR3 has 13 residues. The germline CDR1 and CDR2 sequences are MNHEY and SVGAGI. CDR3 nucleotides: TGTGCCAGCAGTGGACAGCCCGAAAACACCATATATTTT. Protein product: CASSGQPENTIYF.

V and J are TRBV30 and TRBJ1-4; weak D call: TRBD1 (5 bases). The CDR3 extends over 14 amino acids. Trimming left V 2 bases short and J 6 bases short, with 13 bases between. In germline, CDR1 is GTSNPN, CDR2 SVGIG (reference sequence). CDR3 amino acids: CAWSFGAGDEKLFF. CDR3 nucleotide sequence: TGTGCCTGGAGTTTTGGGGCAGGAGATGAAAAACTGTTTTTT.

This rearrangement joins TRBV5-4 to TRBJ2-1; 8 nucleotides line up with TRBD2. V lost 3 bases, J lost 6 bases, and 5 bases stayed unmatched. Per germline, CDR1 SGHNT and CDR2 YYREEE (reference sequence). This CDR3 has 14 amino acids. CDR3 sequence (DNA): TGTGCCAGCAGCTCGGGGGGGCCCGGCAATGAGCAGTTCTTC. Encoded protein: CASSSGGPGNEQFF.

The rearrangement uses TRBV5-5 and TRBJ1-2; 8 bases match TRBD1. Germline CDR1 SGHKS, CDR2 YYEKEE (reference sequence). The CDR3 is 16 amino acids. The ends lost 0 bases at V and 2 bases at J; junction bases unmatched: 6. CDR3 loop: CASSLGIGTGNYGYTF. The CDR3 DNA is TGTGCCAGCAGCTTGGGTATCGGGACAGGAAACTATGGCTACACCTTC.

The chain is built from TRBV29-1 and TRBJ2-7; D unclear. CDR3 length: 13 amino acids. Germline V gives CDR1 SQVTM, CDR2 ANQGSEA. With 4 bases removed from V and 0 bases from J, the gap between germline ends came to 10 bases. The CDR3: CSVVSPSSYEQYF. Written as DNA, the CDR3 is TGCAGCGTTGTAAGTCCGAGCTCCTACGAGCAGTACTTC.

The chain combines TRBV4-1 with TRBJ2-7, with D possibly matching TRBD2 (5 bases). The germline gives CDR1 MGHRA, CDR2 YSYEKL. V was shortened by 0 bases and J by 0 bases, with 15 bases between the two germline ends. This CDR3 comprises 17 residues. The CDR3 sequence: CASSQDRSSLYSYEQYF. The CDR3, as DNA: TGCGCCAGCAGCCAAGATAGATCTAGCTTATACTCCTACGAGCAGTACTTC.

The rearrangement joins TRBV4-2 to TRBJ2-5; 8 bases map to TRBD1. V dropped 0 bases and J dropped 3; count of bases not matched to a gene: 12. The germline gives CDR1 LGHNA, CDR2 YNFKEQ. The CDR3 contains 18 residues. CDR3: CASSQDWQGALAEETQYF. CDR3 nucleotides: TGTGCCAGCAGCCAAGATTGGCAGGGGGCCCTCGCGGAAGAGACCCAGTACTTC.

This clone was observed a handful of times. The chain links TRBV4-1 to TRBJ2-7, with a tentative D call TRBD1 (5 bases). CDR1 and CDR2 from the germline V gene are MGHRA and YSYEKL. Trimming removed 4 bases from V and 2 bases from J, with 9 bases in between. The CDR3 length is 13 residues. The DNA of the CDR3 is TGCGCCAGCAGCCCCGACAGTACCTACGAGCAGTACTTC. Residues: CASSPDSTYEQYF.